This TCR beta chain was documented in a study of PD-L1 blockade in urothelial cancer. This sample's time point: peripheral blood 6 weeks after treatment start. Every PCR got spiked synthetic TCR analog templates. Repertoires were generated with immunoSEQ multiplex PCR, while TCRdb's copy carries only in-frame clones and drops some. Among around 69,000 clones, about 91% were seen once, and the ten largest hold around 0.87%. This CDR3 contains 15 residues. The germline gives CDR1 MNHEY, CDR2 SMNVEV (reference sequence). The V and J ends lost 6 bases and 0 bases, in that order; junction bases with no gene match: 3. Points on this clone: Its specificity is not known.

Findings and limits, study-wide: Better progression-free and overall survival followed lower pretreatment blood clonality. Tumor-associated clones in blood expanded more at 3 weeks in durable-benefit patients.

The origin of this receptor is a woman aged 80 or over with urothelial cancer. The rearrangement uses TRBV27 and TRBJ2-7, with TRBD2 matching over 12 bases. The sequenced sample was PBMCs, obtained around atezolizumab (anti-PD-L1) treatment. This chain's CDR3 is CASSGLAGSSYEQYF. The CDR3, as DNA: TGTGCCAGCAGCGGACTAGCGGGGAGCTCCTACGAGCAGTACTTC.